A selection of T cell receptor beta chains follows, all from one sample in a study of CD8 T cells in Susac syndrome. TCRdb processed the immunoSEQ multiplex PCR reads anew with MiXCR; each CDR3 protein has one entry. The sample holds 70,000 or so distinct CDR3 sequences, approximately 94% seen once. The specimen was CD8+ T cells from PBMCs. These TCRs come from a human donor with multiple sclerosis. The CDR3 runs from the conserved cysteine through the conserved F or W. A D gene is named only where the DNA matches it firmly. Clone size, where shown, is once, few, many, or a class for clones that have expanded.

TRBJ2-5	TRBV27	NA	NA	12	CASSFVGETQYF	TGTGCCAGCAGTTTTGTGGGGGAGACCCAGTACTTC
TRBJ2-7	TRBV20-1	NA	TRBD2	15	CSARGTSGGDYEQYF	TGCAGTGCTAGAGGGACTAGCGGGGGGGACTACGAGCAGTACTTC
TRBJ2-7	TRBV4-1	NA	TRBD1	15	CASSQDTGTAYEQYF	TGCGCCAGCAGCCAAGACACCGGGACAGCCTACGAGCAGTACTTC
TRBJ2-3	TRBV6-5	NA	TRBD2	13	CASGISGSDTQYF	TGTGCCAGCGGGATAAGCGGGAGCGATACGCAGTATTTT
TRBJ2-1	TRBV7-7	NA	NA	12	CATRGHNNEQFF	TGTGCAACTCGGGGACACAACAATGAGCAGTTCTTC
TRBJ2-7	TRBV3-1	NA	NA	14	CASSPFQGSYEQYF	TGTGCCAGCAGCCCTTTTCAAGGGAGCTACGAGCAGTACTTC
TRBJ2-1	TRBV12-3/TRBV12-4	NA	NA	13	CASSLSPNNEQFF	TGTGCCAGCAGTCTCTCTCCCAACAATGAGCAGTTCTTC
TRBJ2-7	TRBV28	NA	NA	16	CASSSPSGDNSYEQYF	TGTGCCAGCAGTTCCCCAAGCGGCGATAATTCCTACGAGCAGTACTTC
TRBJ2-3	TRBV13	once	NA	12	CASSYTGDTQYF	TGTGCCAGCAGCTATACCGGGGATACGCAGTATTTT
TRBJ2-3	TRBV20-1	NA	NA	15	CSARGTGDHTDTQYF	TGCAGTGCTAGAGGCACCGGGGACCACACAGATACGCAGTATTTT
TRBJ1-2	TRBV19	NA	NA	16	CASNQLSGGWNYGYTF	TGTGCCAGTAACCAACTGTCGGGCGGTTGGAACTATGGCTACACCTTC
TRBJ2-7	TRBV20-1	NA	NA	13	CSAPLNPSYEQYF	TGCAGTGCTCCCCTAAACCCCTCCTACGAGCAGTACTTC
TRBJ2-2	TRBV18	NA	NA	12	CASQGNTGELFF	TGTGCCTCGCAGGGGAACACCGGGGAGCTGTTTTTT
TRBJ2-3	TRBV12-3/TRBV12-4	NA	NA	16	CASSYSKLAWSDTQYF	TGTGCCAGCAGTTATTCTAAACTAGCTTGGTCAGATACGCAGTATTTT
TRBJ2-7	TRBV27	NA	NA	14	CASSPWSVLDEQYF	TGTGCCAGCAGTCCTTGGAGCGTCCTTGACGAGCAGTACTTC
TRBJ2-7	TRBV9	NA	TRBD2	15	CASSVGGRALDEQYF	TGTGCCAGCAGCGTAGGAGGGAGGGCCCTCGACGAGCAGTACTTC
TRBJ2-7	TRBV9	medium-sized	NA	13	CASSVGGSYEQYF	TGTGCCAGCAGCGTGGGCGGATCCTACGAGCAGTACTTC
TRBJ2-7	TRBV29-1	NA	TRBD2	19	CSVEIAAYSGRARSYEQYF	TGCAGCGTTGAAATTGCTGCGTATAGCGGGAGGGCCCGATCCTACGAGCAGTACTTC
TRBJ2-3	TRBV25-1	NA	TRBD2	18	CASSEWGTGGRGTDTQYF	TGTGCCAGCAGTGAATGGGGAACGGGCGGGAGGGGCACAGATACGCAGTATTTT
TRBJ2-1	TRBV28	NA	TRBD2	15	CASSTWTSGDNEQFF	TGTGCCAGCAGTACGTGGACTAGCGGGGACAATGAGCAGTTCTTC
TRBJ2-3	TRBV27	NA	NA	15	CASSLGAGSTDTQYF	TGTGCCAGCAGTTTAGGTGCGGGATCCACAGATACGCAGTATTTT
TRBJ2-1	TRBV28	NA	NA	12	CASSFGVNEQFF	TGTGCCAGCAGTTTTGGAGTGAATGAGCAGTTCTTC
TRBJ1-1	TRBV6-2/TRBV6-3	NA	TRBD1	13	CASSWTGNTEAFF	TGTGCCAGCAGTTGGACAGGGAACACTGAAGCTTTCTTT
TRBJ2-3	TRBV24-1	NA	TRBD1	16	CATSDQATGSTDTQYF	TGTGCCACCAGTGATCAGGCGACAGGGAGCACAGATACGCAGTATTTT
TRBJ2-7	TRBV4-3	NA	TRBD1	16	CASSQGTGKRGYEQYF	TGCGCCAGCAGCCAAGGGACAGGGAAGAGGGGCTACGAGCAGTACTTC
TRBJ2-1	TRBV7-3	NA	TRBD2	16	CASSLNPGLEDNEQFF	TGTGCCAGCAGCTTAAATCCCGGACTAGAAGACAATGAGCAGTTCTTC
TRBJ2-1	TRBV5-4	NA	NA	15	CASSTAGQPNNEQFF	TGTGCCAGCAGCACGGCTGGGCAGCCGAACAATGAGCAGTTCTTC
TRBJ1-4	TRBV20-1	NA	NA	10	CSAFNEKLFF	TGCAGTGCTTTCAATGAAAAACTGTTTTTT
TRBJ1-2	TRBV27	once	TRBD1	17	CASRPKPGTEGYYGYTF	TGTGCCAGCAGACCCAAGCCTGGGACAGAGGGGTACTATGGCTACACCTTC
TRBJ2-7	TRBV29-1	NA	NA	12	CSVGTANYEQYF	TGCAGCGTTGGGACCGCGAACTACGAGCAGTACTTC
TRBJ1-2	TRBV7-9	NA	TRBD1	15	CASSLGTGDNYGYTF	TGTGCCAGCAGCCTCGGGACAGGGGACAACTATGGCTACACCTTC
TRBJ2-1	TRBV28	NA	NA	13	CASRPPNYNEQFF	TGTGCCAGCAGGCCCCCTAATTACAATGAGCAGTTCTTC
TRBJ2-5	TRBV2	once	TRBD1	14	CASKRDRYQETQYF	TGTGCCAGCAAACGGGACAGGTATCAAGAGACCCAGTACTTC
TRBJ2-2	TRBV27	once	NA	16	CASSPRTVPGTGELFF	TGTGCCAGCAGTCCCCGGACCGTCCCCGGCACCGGGGAGCTGTTTTTT
TRBJ2-1	TRBV20-1	NA	TRBD2	20	CSARGGGLAGGQSSYNEQFF	TGCAGTGCCCGCGGGGGGGGACTAGCGGGAGGCCAGAGCTCCTACAATGAGCAGTTCTTC
TRBJ1-1	TRBV30	NA	NA	14	CAWSVGAGSTEAFF	TGTGCCTGGAGTGTAGGGGCCGGTTCCACTGAAGCTTTCTTT